The clone carrying this T cell receptor (beta chain) showed up many times. Patients showing uncontrolled infection, other autoimmune disease, pregnancy or lactation were ineligible. Using RNA transcripts as the source, TCR beta CDR3 regions were amplified. RT-PCR in the first round (using the HTBI primer set) targeted the TCR CDR3. Using its own MiXCR run on the multiplex PCR reads, TCRdb lists one record per CDR3 protein. Of about 300,000 distinct CDR3 sequences in the sample, approximately 15% are singletons; the top ten hold around 8%. This specimen comes from a study of T cells in Graves' hyperthyroidism and ophthalmopathy. The CDR3 has 11 amino acids. The germline V and J ends were trimmed by 3 bases and 7 bases, with 6 bases remaining between them. Germline lookup yields CDR1 LGHDT and CDR2 YNNKEL (reference sequence).

The rearrangement links TRBV3-1 to TRBJ1-1; D remains ambiguous. Sequenced sample: blood. This TCR was sampled from a woman aged 40 to 50 with Graves' hyperthyroidism. The CDR3 sequence: CASSHALEAFF. CDR3 sequence (DNA): TGTGCCAGCAGCCATGCCCTTGAAGCTTTCTTT.